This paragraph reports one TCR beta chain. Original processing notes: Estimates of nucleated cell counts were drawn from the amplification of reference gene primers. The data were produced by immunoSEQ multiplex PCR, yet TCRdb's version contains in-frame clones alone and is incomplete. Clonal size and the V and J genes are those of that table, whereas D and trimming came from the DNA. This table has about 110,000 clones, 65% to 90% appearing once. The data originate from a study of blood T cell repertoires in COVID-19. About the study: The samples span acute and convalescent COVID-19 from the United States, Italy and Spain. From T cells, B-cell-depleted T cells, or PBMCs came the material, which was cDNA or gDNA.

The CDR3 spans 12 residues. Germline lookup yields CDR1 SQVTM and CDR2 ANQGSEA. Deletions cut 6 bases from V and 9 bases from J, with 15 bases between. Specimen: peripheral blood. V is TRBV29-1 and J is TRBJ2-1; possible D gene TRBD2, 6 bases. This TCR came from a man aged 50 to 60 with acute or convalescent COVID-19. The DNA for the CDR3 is TGCAGCGTCGCCGGGAGTGTAGGTGAGCAGTTCTTC. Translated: CSVAGSVGEQFF.